The entry below describes one T cell receptor (beta chain). This sample was taken from a study of blood T cell repertoires in COVID-19. Across the study: Whether acute or convalescent, the COVID-19 samples came from the United States, Italy and Spain. PBMCs, B-cell-depleted T cells, or T cells provided the cDNA or gDNA that made up the material.

The CDR3 sequence is 14 residues long. With V trimmed by 1 base and J by 3 bases, 2 bases remained unmatched. Germline V lookup: CDR1 LNHNV, CDR2 YYDKDF (reference sequence). TCRdb's copy holds only in-frame clones and misses some; the assay was immunoSEQ multiplex PCR. Of 60,000 to 65,000 clones detected, 75% to 85% appear once; the ten largest clones hold less than 35%. The rearrangement joins TRBV15 to TRBJ1-2, with TRBD1 matching 7 bases. This TCR was recovered from a human donor in a cohort sampled during active COVID-19. The source material was peripheral blood. CDR3 protein: CATSRGDRYYGYTF. CDR3 nucleotides: TGTGCCACCAGCAGAGGGGACAGATACTATGGCTACACCTTC.